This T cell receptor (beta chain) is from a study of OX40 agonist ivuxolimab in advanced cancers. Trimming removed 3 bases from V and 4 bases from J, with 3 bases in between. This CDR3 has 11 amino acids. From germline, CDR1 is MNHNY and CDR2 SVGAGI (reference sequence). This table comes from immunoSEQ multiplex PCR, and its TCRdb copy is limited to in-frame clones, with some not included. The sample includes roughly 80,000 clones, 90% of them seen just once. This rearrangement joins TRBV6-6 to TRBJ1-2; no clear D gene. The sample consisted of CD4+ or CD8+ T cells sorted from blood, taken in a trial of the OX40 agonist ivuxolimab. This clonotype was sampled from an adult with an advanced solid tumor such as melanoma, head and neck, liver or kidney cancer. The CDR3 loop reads CASSYFYGYTF. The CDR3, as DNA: TGTGCCAGCAGTTATTTCTATGGCTACACCTTC.